Following are 3 T cell receptor beta chains from one sample sequenced in a study of shared clonotypes between healthy human individuals. Assay: immunoSEQ multiplex PCR; the TCRdb copy retains only in-frame clones and omits some. The repertoire consists of 2.5 million or so clones, with 90% to 95% occurring once and the leading ten covering about 0.13%. Sequencing was performed on naive CD4+ T cells sorted from blood. Described subset: CD45RA+ positively selected. These receptors originate from a man aged 18 to 29 in good health.

The chain employs TRBV5-4 and TRBJ1-2, with TRBD1 as a possible D gene (5 bases). Trimming pared 5 bases from V and 6 bases from J, leaving 14 bases between. Germline values: CDR1 SGHNT, CDR2 YYREEE (reference sequence). The CDR3 extends over 13 amino acids. The CDR3 loop reads CASSFGTLDGYTF. CDR3 DNA: TGTGCCAGCAGTTTTGGGACGCTGGATGGCTACACCTTC.

The V gene is TRBV28, the J gene TRBJ1-4, with 9 bases that match TRBD1. The CDR3 sequence is 13 residues long. Germline CDR1 MDHEN, CDR2 SYDVKM. With 10 bases clipped from V and 9 bases from J, the junction kept 9 bases outside the gene matches. The CDR3 sequence is CATTGQGGQKLFF. The CDR3 nucleotides are TGTGCCACCACGGGACAGGGAGGGCAAAAACTGTTTTTT. Full variable domain (remainder filled in from reference TRBV28 and TRBJ1-4): DVKVTQSSRYLVKRTGEKVFLECVQDMDHENMFWYRQDPGLGLRLIYFSYDVKMKEKGDIPEGYSVSREKKERFSLILESASTNQTSMYLCATTGQGGQKLFFGSGTQLSVL.

The chain has TRBV7-2 and TRBJ2-6; TRBD1 agrees at 11 bases. Germline-derived CDR1 and CDR2 are SGHTA and FQGNSA. CDR3 length equals 18 residues. The J segment lost 2 bases and the V segment lost 5 bases, leaving 8 bases of the junction unmatched. The CDR3 DNA follows: TGTGCCAGCAGCCATCCCCCGGGACAGGGGGCTGGGGCCAACGTCCTGACTTTC. It is translated as CASSHPPGQGAGANVLTF.